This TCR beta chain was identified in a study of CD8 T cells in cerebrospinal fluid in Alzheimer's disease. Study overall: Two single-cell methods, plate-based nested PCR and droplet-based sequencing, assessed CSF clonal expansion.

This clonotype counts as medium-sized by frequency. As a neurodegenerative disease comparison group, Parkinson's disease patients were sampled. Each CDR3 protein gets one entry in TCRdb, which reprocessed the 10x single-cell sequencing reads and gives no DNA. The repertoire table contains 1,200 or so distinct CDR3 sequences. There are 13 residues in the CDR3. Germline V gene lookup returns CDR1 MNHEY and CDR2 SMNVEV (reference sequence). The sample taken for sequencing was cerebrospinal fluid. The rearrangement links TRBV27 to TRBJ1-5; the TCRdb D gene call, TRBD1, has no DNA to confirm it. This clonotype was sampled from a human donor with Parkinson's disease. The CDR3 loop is CASSLQGGQPQHF.